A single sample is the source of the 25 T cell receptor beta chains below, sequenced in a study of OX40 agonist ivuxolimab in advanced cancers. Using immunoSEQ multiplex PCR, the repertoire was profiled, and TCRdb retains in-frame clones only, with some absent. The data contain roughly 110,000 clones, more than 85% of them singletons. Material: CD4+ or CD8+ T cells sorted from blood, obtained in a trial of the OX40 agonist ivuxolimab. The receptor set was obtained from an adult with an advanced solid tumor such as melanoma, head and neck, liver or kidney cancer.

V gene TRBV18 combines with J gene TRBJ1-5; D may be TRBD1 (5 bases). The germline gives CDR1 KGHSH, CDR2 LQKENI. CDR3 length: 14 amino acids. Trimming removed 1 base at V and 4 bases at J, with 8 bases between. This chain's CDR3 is CASSPLDTNQPQHF. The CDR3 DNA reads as TGTGCCAGCTCACCACTGGACACTAATCAGCCCCAGCATTTT.

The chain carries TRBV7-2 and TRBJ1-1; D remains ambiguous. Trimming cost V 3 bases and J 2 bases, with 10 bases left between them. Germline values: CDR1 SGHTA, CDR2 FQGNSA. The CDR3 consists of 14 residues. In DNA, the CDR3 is TGTGCCAGCAGCTTCTTCCGGGATAACACTGAAGCTTTCTTT. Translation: CASSFFRDNTEAFF.

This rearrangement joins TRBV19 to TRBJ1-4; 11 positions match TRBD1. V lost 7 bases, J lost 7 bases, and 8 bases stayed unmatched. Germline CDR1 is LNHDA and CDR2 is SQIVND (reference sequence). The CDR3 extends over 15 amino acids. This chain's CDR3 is CASKAGTGGSEKLFF. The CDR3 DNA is TGTGCCAGTAAGGCGGGGACAGGGGGGAGTGAAAAACTGTTTTTT.

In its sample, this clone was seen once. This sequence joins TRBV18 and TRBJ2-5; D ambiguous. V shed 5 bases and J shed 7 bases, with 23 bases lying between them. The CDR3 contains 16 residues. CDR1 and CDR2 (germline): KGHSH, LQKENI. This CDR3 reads CASSEKDFDTFSTQYF. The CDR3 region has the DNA TGTGCCAGCTCAGAAAAGGATTTCGACACCTTTTCGACCCAGTACTTC.

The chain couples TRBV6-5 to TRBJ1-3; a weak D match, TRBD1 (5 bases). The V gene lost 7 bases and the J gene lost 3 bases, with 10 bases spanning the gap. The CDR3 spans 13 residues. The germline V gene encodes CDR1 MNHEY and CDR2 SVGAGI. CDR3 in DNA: TGTGCCAGCACCCCCGGGGGTGGAAACACCATATATTTT. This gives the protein CASTPGGGNTIYF.

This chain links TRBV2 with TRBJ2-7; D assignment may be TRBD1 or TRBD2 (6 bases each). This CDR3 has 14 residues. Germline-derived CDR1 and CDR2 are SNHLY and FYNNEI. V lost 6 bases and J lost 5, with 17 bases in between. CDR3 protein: CASRPRGAADEQYF. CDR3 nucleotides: TGTGCCAGCAGACCTAGGGGGGCCGCGGACGAGCAGTACTTC.

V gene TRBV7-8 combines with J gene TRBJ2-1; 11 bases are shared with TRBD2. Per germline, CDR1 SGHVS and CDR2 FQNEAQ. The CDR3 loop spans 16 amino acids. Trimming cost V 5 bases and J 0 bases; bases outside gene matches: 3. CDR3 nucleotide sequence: TGTGCCAGCAGCGCGGGACTAGCGGCCTCCTACAATGAGCAGTTCTTC. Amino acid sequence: CASSAGLAASYNEQFF.

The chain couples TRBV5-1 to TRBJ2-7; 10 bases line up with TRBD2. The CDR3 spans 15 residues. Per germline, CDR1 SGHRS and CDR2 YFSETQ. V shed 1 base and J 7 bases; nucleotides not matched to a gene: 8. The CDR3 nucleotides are TGCGCCAGCAGCTTGATGCTAGCGGGAGAAGGGGAGCAGTACTTC. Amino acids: CASSLMLAGEGEQYF.

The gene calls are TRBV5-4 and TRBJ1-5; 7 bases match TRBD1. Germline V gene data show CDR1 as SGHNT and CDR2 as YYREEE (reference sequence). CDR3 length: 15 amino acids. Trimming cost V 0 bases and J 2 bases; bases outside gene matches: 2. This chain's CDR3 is CASSLGGTGNQPQHF. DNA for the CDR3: TGTGCCAGCAGCTTGGGTGGGACAGGCAATCAGCCCCAGCATTTT.

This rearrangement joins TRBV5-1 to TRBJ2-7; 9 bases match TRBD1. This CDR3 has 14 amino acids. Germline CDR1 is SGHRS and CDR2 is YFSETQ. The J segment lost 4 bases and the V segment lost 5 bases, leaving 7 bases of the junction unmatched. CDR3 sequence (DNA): TGCGCCAGCAGTTATGACAGGGGGTCTTACGAGCAGTACTTC. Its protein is CASSYDRGSYEQYF.

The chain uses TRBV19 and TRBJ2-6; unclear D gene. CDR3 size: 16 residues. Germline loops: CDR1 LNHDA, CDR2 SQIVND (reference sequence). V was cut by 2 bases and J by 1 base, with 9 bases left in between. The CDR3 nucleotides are TGTGCCAGTAGTATATATCTGAGTTCTGGGGCCAACGTCCTGACTTTC. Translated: CASSIYLSSGANVLTF.

The CDR3 reads CASSLDRDEQYF. Written as DNA, the CDR3 is TGCGCCAGCAGCTTGGATCGGGACGAGCAGTACTTC. The chain has TRBV5-1 and TRBJ2-7; unclear D gene. CDR3 size: 12 residues. Per germline, CDR1 SGHRS and CDR2 YFSETQ. V was trimmed by 0 bases and J by 5 bases, leaving 6 bases between them.

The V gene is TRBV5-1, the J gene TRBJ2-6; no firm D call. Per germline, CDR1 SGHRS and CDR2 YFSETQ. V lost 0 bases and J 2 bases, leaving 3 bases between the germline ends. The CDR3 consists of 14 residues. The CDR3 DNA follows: TGCGCCAGCAGCTTGGACCCTGGGGCCAACGTCCTGACTTTC. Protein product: CASSLDPGANVLTF. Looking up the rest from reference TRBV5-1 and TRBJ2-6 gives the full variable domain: KAGVTQTPRYLIKTRGQQVTLSCSPISGHRSVSWYQQTPGQGLQFLFEYFSETQRNKGNFPGRFSGRQFSNSRSEMNVSTLELGDSALYLCASSLDPGANVLTFGAGSRLTVL.

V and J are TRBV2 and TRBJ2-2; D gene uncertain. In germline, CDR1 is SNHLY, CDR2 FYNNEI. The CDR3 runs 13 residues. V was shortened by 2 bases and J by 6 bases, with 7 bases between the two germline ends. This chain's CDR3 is CASSERGPGELFF. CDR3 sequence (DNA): TGTGCCAGCAGTGAAAGAGGTCCCGGGGAGCTGTTTTTT.

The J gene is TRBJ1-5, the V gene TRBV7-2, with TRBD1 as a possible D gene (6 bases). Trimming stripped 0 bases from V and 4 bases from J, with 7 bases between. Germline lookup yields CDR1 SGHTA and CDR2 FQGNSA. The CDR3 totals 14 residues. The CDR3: CASSLARGNQPQHF. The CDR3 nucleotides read TGTGCCAGCAGCTTAGCCAGGGGAAATCAGCCCCAGCATTTT.

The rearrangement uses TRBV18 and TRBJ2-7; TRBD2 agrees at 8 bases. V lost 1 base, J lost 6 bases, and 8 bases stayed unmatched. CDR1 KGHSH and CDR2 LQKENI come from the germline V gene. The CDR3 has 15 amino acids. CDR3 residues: CASSPQGGRFGEQYF. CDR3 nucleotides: TGTGCCAGCTCACCACAGGGCGGGAGGTTCGGCGAGCAGTACTTC.

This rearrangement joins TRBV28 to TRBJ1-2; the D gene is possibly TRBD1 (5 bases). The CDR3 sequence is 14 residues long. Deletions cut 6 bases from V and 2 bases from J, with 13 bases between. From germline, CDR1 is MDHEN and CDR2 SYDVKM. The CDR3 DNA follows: TGTGCCAGCAGGGGGCCAGGGATAAACTATGGCTACACCTTC. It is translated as CASRGPGINYGYTF.

CDR3 loop: CAILSGQYEKLFF. CDR3 nucleotides: TGTGCCATCCTCAGTGGGCAATATGAAAAACTGTTTTTT. The chain combines TRBV7-9 with TRBJ1-4; the D is unclear. The ends were cut back, 10 bases at V and 6 bases at J, with 15 bases in the middle. The CDR3 loop spans 13 amino acids. Germline CDR1 is SEHNR and CDR2 is FQNEAQ (reference sequence).

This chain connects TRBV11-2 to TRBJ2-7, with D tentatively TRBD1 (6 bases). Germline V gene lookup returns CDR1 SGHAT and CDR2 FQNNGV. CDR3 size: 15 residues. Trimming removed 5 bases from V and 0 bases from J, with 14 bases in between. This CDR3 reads CASSRLNRVSYEQYF. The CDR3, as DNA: TGTGCCAGCAGCAGGTTGAACAGGGTCTCCTACGAGCAGTACTTC. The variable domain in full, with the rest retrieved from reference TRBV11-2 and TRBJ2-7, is EAGVAQSPRYKIIEKRQSVAFWCNPISGHATLYWYQQILGQGPKLLIQFQNNGVVDDSQLPKDRFSAERLKGVDSTLKIQPAKLEDSAVYLCASSRLNRVSYEQYFGPGTRLTVT.

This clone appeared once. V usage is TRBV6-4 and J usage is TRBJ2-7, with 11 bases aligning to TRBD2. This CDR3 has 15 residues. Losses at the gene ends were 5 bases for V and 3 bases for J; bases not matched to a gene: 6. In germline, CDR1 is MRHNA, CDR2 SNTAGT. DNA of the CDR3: TGTGCCAGCAGTTTAGCGGGAGGGCCTGACTACGAGCAGTACTTC. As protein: CASSLAGGPDYEQYF.

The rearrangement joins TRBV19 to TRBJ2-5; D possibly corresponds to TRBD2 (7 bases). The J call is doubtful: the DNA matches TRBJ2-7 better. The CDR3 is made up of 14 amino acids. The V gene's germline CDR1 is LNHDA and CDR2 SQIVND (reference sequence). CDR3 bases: TGTGCCAGTAGTACGGGGGGCGCTGGCTACGAGCAGTACTTC. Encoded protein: CASSTGGAGYEQYF.

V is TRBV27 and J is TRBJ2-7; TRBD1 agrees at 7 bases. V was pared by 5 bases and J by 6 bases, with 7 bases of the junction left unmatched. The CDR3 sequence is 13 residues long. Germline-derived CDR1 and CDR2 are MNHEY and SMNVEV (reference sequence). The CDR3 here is CASSREGASEQYF. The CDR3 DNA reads TGTGCCAGCAGTCGAGAGGGGGCGAGCGAGCAGTACTTC.

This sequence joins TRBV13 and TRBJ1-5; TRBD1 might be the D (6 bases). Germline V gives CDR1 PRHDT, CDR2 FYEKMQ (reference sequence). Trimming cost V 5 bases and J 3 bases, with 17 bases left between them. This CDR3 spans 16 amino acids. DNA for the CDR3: TGTGCCAGCAGCATAAGGGTGGGGGGCAACAATCAGCCCCAGCATTTT. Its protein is CASSIRVGGNNQPQHF.

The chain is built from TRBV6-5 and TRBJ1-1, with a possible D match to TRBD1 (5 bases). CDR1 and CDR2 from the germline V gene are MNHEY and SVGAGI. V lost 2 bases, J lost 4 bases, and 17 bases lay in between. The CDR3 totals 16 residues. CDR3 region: CASSYNGRVGGTEAFF. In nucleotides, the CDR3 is TGTGCCAGCAGTTACAACGGCAGGGTAGGAGGCACTGAAGCTTTCTTT.

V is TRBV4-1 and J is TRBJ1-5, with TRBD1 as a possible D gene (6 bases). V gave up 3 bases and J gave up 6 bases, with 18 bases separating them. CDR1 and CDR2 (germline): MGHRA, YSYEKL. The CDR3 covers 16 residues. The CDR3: CASSQNGGGAAQPQHF. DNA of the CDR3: TGCGCCAGCAGCCAGAACGGAGGGGGGGCAGCTCAGCCCCAGCATTTT.